One sample yielded the 10 T cell receptor beta chains listed below, sequenced in a study of blood T cell repertoires in COVID-19. Some clones are missing from TCRdb's copy, which holds only in-frame ones; the method was immunoSEQ multiplex PCR. Of about 210,000 clones in the sample, 75% to 85% were seen once. Sequencing was done on a sample of peripheral blood. The receptors shown here come from a woman between 70 and 85 years old with COVID-19, enrolled during active disease.

V usage is TRBV6-2 or TRBV6-3 and J usage is TRBJ2-5; no firm D call. Trimming left V 0 bases short and J 5 bases short, with 7 bases between. Germline values: CDR1 MNHEY, CDR2 SVGEGT. This CDR3 is built from 13 residues. In nucleotides, the CDR3 is TGTGCCAGCAGTTACTCGTTCCGGGAGACCCAGTACTTC. This codes for CASSYSFRETQYF.

V usage is TRBV3-1 (or the pseudogene TRBV3-2) and J usage is TRBJ1-2, with unresolved D. The CDR3 is 13 residues long. The V gene's germline CDR1 is LGHDT and CDR2 YNNKEL (reference sequence). The V gene lost 0 bases and the J gene lost 8 bases, with 10 bases spanning the gap. In nucleotides, the CDR3 is TGTGCCAGCAGCCAAGACGCGGCCGGGGGCTACACCTTC. Translation: CASSQDAAGGYTF.

This clone was detected only once. The chain joins TRBV10-3 to TRBJ1-1; 9 bases agree with TRBD1. The CDR3 extends over 13 amino acids. The V segment lost 6 bases and the J segment 5 bases; nucleotides outside the gene matches: 4. CDR1 and CDR2 from the germline V gene are ENHRY and SYGVKD. The CDR3 here is CAISRDRATEAFF. The CDR3 DNA is TGTGCCATCAGCCGGGACAGGGCTACTGAAGCTTTCTTT.

This clone was detected only a few times. The rearrangement links TRBV12-3 or TRBV12-4 to TRBJ1-2, with a weak D call TRBD1 (5 bases). The CDR3 spans 13 residues. V was pared by 5 bases and J by 4 bases, with 11 bases between. The CDR3 DNA follows: TGTGCCAGCAGTCGACAGACTTCCTATGGCTACACCTTC. This encodes CASSRQTSYGYTF.

Written as DNA, the CDR3 is TGTGCCAGCAGTGAAGCGGGTTCATGGGGGGGCCGGCTCCAGCATTTT. Its protein is CASSEAGSWGGRLQHF. The rearrangement uses TRBV2 and TRBJ1-5, with D tentatively TRBD1 (6 bases). This CDR3 is built from 16 residues. Per the germline V gene, CDR1 is SNHLY and CDR2 is FYNNEI. V was trimmed by 0 bases and J by 12 bases, leaving 21 bases between them.

Only a few counts were recorded for this clone. The J gene is TRBJ2-1, the V gene TRBV19; 12 bases align to TRBD2. CDR1 is LNHDA and CDR2 is SQIVND in the germline V gene (reference sequence). The CDR3 covers 15 residues. After removal of 7 bases from V and 9 bases from J, the junction contained 10 bases not matched to a gene. The CDR3 DNA follows: TGTGCCAGTATGCAAACTAGCGGGAGGAGAGGTGAGCAGTTCTTC. This gives the protein CASMQTSGRRGEQFF.

The gene calls are TRBV6-5 and TRBJ2-7; TRBD2 agrees at 14 bases. With V trimmed by 6 bases and J by 4 bases, 5 bases remained unmatched. The CDR3 consists of 15 residues. CDR1 is MNHEY, CDR2 SVGAGI, per germline. The CDR3 DNA reads as TGTGCCAGCAGCTCCGGGACTAGCGGGAGATACGAGCAGTACTTC. Protein: CASSSGTSGRYEQYF.

V and J are TRBV29-1 and TRBJ2-1, with 8 bases that match TRBD1. In germline, CDR1 is SQVTM, CDR2 ANQGSEA. This CDR3 has 16 amino acids. After removal of 4 bases from V and 7 bases from J, the junction contained 15 bases not matched to a gene. The CDR3 nucleotides read TGCAGCGTTGTGAGGGCCGTCGGACAGGGAACGAATGAGCAGTTCTTC. Translating it yields CSVVRAVGQGTNEQFF.

The CDR3 sequence: CAWSVDSYTEAFF. CDR3 DNA sequence: TGTGCCTGGAGTGTTGATAGCTACACTGAAGCTTTCTTT. The chain uses TRBV30 and TRBJ1-1; no reliable D call. V lost 0 bases to trimming and J lost 3 bases, with 8 bases between them. The CDR3 runs 13 residues. Germline CDR1 reads GTSNPN; CDR2 reads SVGIG (reference sequence).

The gene calls are TRBV2 and TRBJ1-3; perhaps TRBD1 as D (6 bases). Per germline, CDR1 SNHLY and CDR2 FYNNEI. V lost 8 bases and J lost 0, with 14 bases in between. The CDR3 sequence is 15 residues long. The chain's CDR3 is CASGAGEHSGNTIYF. The CDR3 DNA reads TGTGCCAGCGGTGCAGGGGAACACTCTGGAAACACCATATATTTT.